The rows below give T cell receptor beta chains drawn from one sample of a study of T-cell memory formation after mild COVID-19. TCRdb re-analysed the 5' RACE reads in MiXCR, keeping a single row per CDR3 protein. The data hold about 110,000 distinct CDR3 sequences, with about 18% observed a single time. The sequencing input was PBMCs or a T cell subset sorted from them (not recorded which). Every receptor here comes from a man between 18 and 29 years old who had mild COVID-19 (a few samples of this study predate the infection). Cell type and time point are not known. CDR3s include the opening cysteine and the closing phenylalanine or tryptophan. D genes are given only for firm matches. Not all rows give a size; the values are once, few, many and, for expanded clones, a class.

CDR3 DNA	CDR3 protein	clone size	V gene	J gene	D gene	CDR3 length
TGTGCCAGCTCACCCCCGCATCAGGCGGACACTGAAGCTTTCTTT	CASSPPHQADTEAFF	.	TRBV18	TRBJ1-1	.	15
TGTGCCAGCTTCGACGGCGGACTAGCTGGAACAGATACGCAGTATTTT	CASFDGGLAGTDTQYF	.	TRBV5-6	TRBJ2-3	TRBD2	16
TGTGCCAGCACCCCACAGGGGGCCTACAATGAGCAGTTCTTC	CASTPQGAYNEQFF	many	TRBV9	TRBJ2-1	TRBD1	14
TGCAGTGCTAGTTCCCCGGGCGGGGAGCTGTTTTTT	CSASSPGGELFF	few	TRBV20-1	TRBJ2-2	.	12
TGCAGTGCTAGAGATACGAGGGGAACAGATACGCAGTATTTT	CSARDTRGTDTQYF	few	TRBV20-1	TRBJ2-3	.	14
TGTGCCAGCAGCCCTATGGGACAGGGGGACGAGCAGTACTTC	CASSPMGQGDEQYF	.	TRBV5-4	TRBJ2-7	TRBD1	14
TGCGCCAGCAGCTTGGCCGGCGGGACACACAATGAGCAGTTCTTC	CASSLAGGTHNEQFF	few	TRBV5-1	TRBJ2-1	.	15
TGTGCCAGCAGCTTTACAGGAAACTATGGCTACACCTTC	CASSFTGNYGYTF	.	TRBV7-2	TRBJ1-2	.	13
TGTGCCAGCAGCCCCGAGGCCGAAGCTTTCTTT	CASSPEAEAFF	.	TRBV27	TRBJ1-1	.	11
TGCAGCGCACCCCCGGGACAGGGGAACACTGAAGCTTTCTTT	CSAPPGQGNTEAFF	few	TRBV29-1	TRBJ1-1	TRBD1	14
TGTGCCAGCAGCCAAGATCGAGGGGCGACTAACTATGGCTACACCTTC	CASSQDRGATNYGYTF	.	TRBV4-2	TRBJ1-2	.	16
TGCGCCAGCAGCTTAGCGGGGGTCACCACCTGGGAGCTGTTTTTT	CASSLAGVTTWELFF	once	TRBV5-1	TRBJ2-2	TRBD2	15
TGCAGTGTGCCGGGGGGGGACCTCACAGATACGCAGTATTTT	CSVPGGDLTDTQYF	few	TRBV20-1	TRBJ2-3	TRBD2	14
TGTTCCAGCCGCCTAGCGGGGGGCCCCGGGGAGCTGTTTTTT	CSSRLAGGPGELFF	once	TRBV12-3/TRBV12-4	TRBJ2-2	TRBD2	14
TGCAGCGTGGGACAGAACTATGGCTACACCTTC	CSVGQNYGYTF	.	TRBV29-1	TRBJ1-2	TRBD1	11
TGTGCCATCAGTGAGACGACAGGTACTAGCACAGATACGCAGTATTTT	CAISETTGTSTDTQYF	few	TRBV10-3	TRBJ2-3	.	16
TGTGCCAGCAGCTTATGGGGCGACAACTATGGCTACACCTTC	CASSLWGDNYGYTF	few	TRBV7-2	TRBJ1-2	.	14
TGCAGTGCTAGAGATCTCTTACGGGGGGCGGACGGGGAGCTGTTTTTT	CSARDLLRGADGELFF	.	TRBV20-1	TRBJ2-2	.	16
TGTGCCAGCACTGATGAAAAAGATACGCAGTATTTT	CASTDEKDTQYF	many	TRBV6-5	TRBJ2-3	.	12
TGCGCCAGCAGCTTGGCCCCGGCACAGGGGATTGAAGCTTTCTTT	CASSLAPAQGIEAFF	.	TRBV5-1	TRBJ1-1	TRBD1	15
TGTGCCAGCAGCGCGCGGGGGGGAGAGACCCAGTACTTC	CASSARGGETQYF	many	TRBV7-2	TRBJ2-5	TRBD2	13
TGTGCCAGCAGCGTAGGACTAGCGGGCCTCAATGAGCAGTTCTTC	CASSVGLAGLNEQFF	.	TRBV9	TRBJ2-1	TRBD2	15
TGTGCCAGCTCACCACCGGGGGGGACCCCTGGCGAGCAGTACTTC	CASSPPGGTPGEQYF	.	TRBV18	TRBJ2-7	TRBD2	15
TGTGCCAGCAGCCGTATGGGACAGGGGAACACCGGGGAGCTGTTTTTT	CASSRMGQGNTGELFF	few	TRBV2	TRBJ2-2	TRBD1	16
TGTGCCAGCAGTCCGCAGACACAGAGCTCCTATAATTCACCCCTCCACTTT	CASSPQTQSSYNSPLHF	few	TRBV12-3/TRBV12-4	TRBJ1-6	.	17
TGTGCCAGCTCACCAGGGAGCGAGACCCAGTACTTC	CASSPGSETQYF	many	TRBV18	TRBJ2-5	.	12
TGTGCCAGCAGCGTGAAGTGGGGACAGGGACCCGAAAAACTGTTTTTT	CASSVKWGQGPEKLFF	.	TRBV5-4	TRBJ1-4	TRBD1	16
TGTGCCAGCAGCCCGGGACTAGCGGGGGCCACAGATACGCAGTATTTT	CASSPGLAGATDTQYF	many	TRBV7-2	TRBJ2-3	TRBD2	16
TGTGCCAGCAGTTTCCGGCTAGCGGGGACAATAGATACGCAGTATTTT	CASSFRLAGTIDTQYF	few	TRBV12-3/TRBV12-4	TRBJ2-3	TRBD2	16
TGCGCCAGCAGCCACGGGGATGAGCAGTTCTTC	CASSHGDEQFF	.	TRBV4-3	TRBJ2-1	.	11
TGTGCCACCAGCTCGAGCTCTGGGGCCAACGTCCTGACTTTC	CATSSSSGANVLTF	few	TRBV24-1	TRBJ2-6	.	14
TGCAGCGTGGGACAGGCAATGAACACTGAAGCTTTCTTT	CSVGQAMNTEAFF	few	TRBV29-1	TRBJ1-1	TRBD1	13
TGCGCCAGCAGCTTAGCGGGGGGGCCTTCGGATACGCAGTATTTT	CASSLAGGPSDTQYF	.	TRBV5-1	TRBJ2-3	TRBD2	15
TGCGCCAGCAGCCAAGAGAGGGGCACAGATACGCAGTATTTT	CASSQERGTDTQYF	few	TRBV4-3	TRBJ2-3	.	14
TGTGCCAGCAGTTTCCGGGACAGGGGACGGACCGGGGAGCTGTTTTTT	CASSFRDRGRTGELFF	.	TRBV6-5	TRBJ2-2	TRBD1	16
TGCGCCAGCAGCTGGGGACTAGCGGGGGGGCCCCCGTGGGCAGATACGCAGTATTTT	CASSWGLAGGPPWADTQYF	many	TRBV5-1	TRBJ2-3	TRBD2	19